This T cell receptor (beta chain) originates from a study of T cells in Graves' hyperthyroidism and ophthalmopathy (dated by TCRdb to between 2018 and 2021). In the study overall: To identify TCR V-J signatures that set the groups apart, the researchers used a discovery cohort of about a hundred patients, made up of around 40 with Graves' ophthalmopathy and about 60 with stable Graves' hyperthyroidism. Prospective prediction of ophthalmopathy was tested in an independent validation cohort consisting of fewer than 20 hyperthyroidism patients and some 15 patients who later progressed to ophthalmopathy. The 100 or so discovery patients were randomly split 7:3 into training and test sets. Thyroid tissue and blood T-cell repertoires from six Graves' hyperthyroidism patients were also compared in the study. After sampling, hyperthyroidism patients received methimazole starting at 30 mg daily, and ophthalmopathy patients received high-dose intravenous methylprednisolone. TCR Vbeta CDR3 sequencing of 130 to 150 peripheral blood samples (43 ophthalmopathy, some 75 hyperthyroidism and about 17 progressor patients) is reported in the paper.

This clonotype was counted many times. There is no known antigen for this receptor. Base qualities are not at hand, and no much larger clone is one base apart. Any patient with an uncontrolled infection, another autoimmune disease, pregnancy or lactation was excluded. Diagnoses were based on clinical symptoms, serum thyroxine and TRAb, thyroid ultrasound and orbital computed tomography. Total RNA was extracted using Trizol reagent, and RNA quality was assessed on an Agilent 2100 Bioanalyzer. Amplification of TCR beta CDR3 regions was carried out from RNA transcripts. The TCR CDR3 was subjected to a first round of RT-PCR using the HTBI primer set and the Qiagen OneStep RT-PCR kit. Libraries were constructed in a second round of multiplex PCR, after which size selection and purification were performed. Sequencing of the libraries was done on an Illumina HiSeq2000 using paired-end 100 bp reads. Per the authors' processing: Raw data were processed with SOAPnuke, discarding reads with adapters, uncalled bases, mean Phred below 15, or no exact constant-primer or identifier match. COPE v1.2.5 was used to merge high-quality paired reads, and clonotypes were defined as unique nucleotide sequences. MiTCR v1.1 was used to align the clonotypes against IMGT TRBV, TRBD and TRBJ reference segments. The analysis was restricted to V-J combinations with a frequency above 0.0001, which together covered over 99% of the repertoires. A TCS score was defined as the ratio between F50 (clonal expansion) and ExV (chaos), using BLOSUM62-based TCRdist between CDR3 peptides within each V-J. Welch's t-statistics and random forest reduced approximately 520 V-J features to 10 to 15, which were used in a naive Bayes classifier (R e1071). The similarity between thyroid and blood repertoires was quantified using the Morisita-Horn index. TCRdb reanalyzed the raw reads on its own, using fastp at Q25 for trimming and MiXCR for clone calling, and kept in-frame beta chains. Each entry merges the rows of one CDR3 protein and shows their most common DNA and genes. The V and J calls shown here were made by TCRdb, not taken from the authors' results. This sample has 450,000 to 700,000 distinct CDR3 sequences in its table, and around 45% of those were observed once. Clones ranked in the top ten supply around 20% of the sample.

Paper-wide results and their limitations: No statistical method was used to fix the sample size in advance, and group allocation was not hidden from the investigators. In validation, the model predicted progression to ophthalmopathy a median of about 5.9 months before onset, with over 60% sensitivity and about 75% specificity. Most expanded thyroid clonotypes (frequency above 0.001) were also found in blood, which suggests that blood repertoires may mirror thyroid immune responses. A model built on a 13 V-J signature distinguished ophthalmopathy from stable hyperthyroidism, reaching 87.88% sensitivity and around 81% specificity in cross-validation and 80%/75% in testing.

Via the germline V gene, CDR1 is MNHEY and CDR2 SVGAGI. The CDR3 covers 13 residues, taking in both the cysteine and the phenylalanine. Just the 39-base CDR3 DNA is kept, in frame starting at base 1. V is reduced by 6 bases and J by 6 bases, leaving a spacing of 15 bases between them. The sequence joins TRBV6-5 to TRBJ2-7; matching of 6 bases hints at TRBD1 as the D gene. The sequence was obtained from an adult woman with Graves' disease, either hyperthyroidism or ophthalmopathy (not recorded which). Source material: peripheral blood or thyroid tissue (not recorded which). The CDR3 region has the sequence CASRRHTGLEQYF. The nucleotides are TGTGCCAGCAGGCGCCACACAGGGCTCGAGCAGTACTTC.